This T cell receptor beta chain was obtained from a study of shared clonotypes between healthy human individuals. Several immunoSEQ plates held equal portions of the genomic DNA taken from each subset. Profiled with immunoSEQ multiplex PCR; TCRdb holds only in-frame clones, not every one. The sample lists around 980,000 clones, approximately 80% occurring once. Notes on this clone: Its antigen remains unknown. The identical CDR3 is also encoded by other nucleotide sequences in the sample.

General study findings and limits: Sampling involved blood alone; tissue repertoires likely differ.

Healthy adults negative for HIV, lacking recent acute infections or vaccinations, served as donors. The V gene end was trimmed by 6 bases and the J gene end by 4 bases; junction bases not matched to a gene: 0. Germline V gene sequence: CDR1 MDHEN, CDR2 SYDVKM. The CDR3 spans 12 residues. This clonotype originated in a man aged 18 to 30 in good health. Some clones in this sample may be carry-over from other donors' samples. The V and J genes are TRBV28 and TRBJ1-5, with TRBD1 matching over 7 bases. The specimen was memory CD4+ T cells from PBMCs. Noted subset: CD45RA-negative fraction. Here the CDR3 DNA reads TGTGCCAGCAGACAGGGGAATCAGCCCCAGCATTTT. Its protein is CASRQGNQPQHF.